This T cell receptor (beta chain) was profiled in a study of OX40 agonist ivuxolimab in advanced cancers. About the study as a whole: Ivuxolimab was an agonistic, fully human IgG2 monoclonal antibody directed against OX40 (CD134), a costimulatory receptor. Intravenous ivuxolimab was administered to patients every 2 weeks at six dose levels: 0.01, 0.1, 0.3, 1.5, 3 and 10 mg/kg. Of the roughly 54 dose-escalation patients, hepatocellular carcinoma was present in around 20, melanoma in approximately 15, renal cell carcinoma in 9 and head and neck cancer in 9. A male proportion of under 85% and a mean age of approximately 60 years, ranging from about 20 to 85, were recorded for the dose-escalation cohort. Prior anti-PD-1, anti-PD-L1 or anti-CTLA-4 therapy was permitted, and checkpoint inhibitors had been received by approximately 39% of dose-escalation patients. Three dose-escalation patients achieved partial responses, one with hepatocellular carcinoma and two with cutaneous melanoma. Peripheral TCRbeta sequencing aimed to test whether ivuxolimab altered TCR sequence diversity and caused clonal T-cell expansion. The paper describes the monotherapy dose-escalation part (N of about 57 patients) of the phase I trial of ivuxolimab. Beyond this particular receptor, the publication reports: At doses of 0.1 to 3.0 mg/kg, clonal expansion of both CD4+ and CD8+ blood T cells was observed from baseline to week 6. Low levels of normalized T-cell clonal expansion were also shown by some nonresponding patients. After ivuxolimab, more expanded clones were found on average in CD8+ T cells than in CD4+ T cells. Partial responders in the 0.1-3.0 mg/kg groups had among the lowest normalized peripheral clonal expansion, especially among CD8+ T cells. The antigen specificity of the peripheral T cells that underwent clonal expansion was not determined.

For sequencing of the TCRbeta CDR3 region, genomic DNA was extracted from the sorted cells. The immunoSEQ Assay was used for sequencing of TCRbeta CDR3 regions. The table comes from immuneACCESS by way of TCRdb, which keeps in-frame sequences with V and J called. Part of the clones is missing from these tables; in studies checked, under half for an unresolved V gene and the rest for unknown reasons. The sample records about 91,000 clones, around nine tenths of which are singletons. Roughly 0.5% of the sample is held by the ten biggest clonotypes. For this clone: The target of this receptor is not known. Qualities for individual bases were not recorded, and no much larger clone is one base off.

Patients with autoimmune disease history or receiving systemic immunosuppression were excluded from the trial. Peripheral blood for TCR sequencing was drawn from every dose cohort at baseline, at cycle 4 day 1 and at cycle 7 day 1. The samples were taken from a phase I, first-in-human, multicenter, open-label dose-escalation trial of ivuxolimab. Adults with locally advanced or metastatic melanoma, renal cell, hepatocellular, or head and neck squamous cell carcinoma were enrolled in the trial. Before TCR sequencing, CD4+ and CD8+ T cells were separately sorted from peripheral blood. The sample consisted of CD4+ or CD8+ T cells sorted from blood, taken in a trial of the OX40 agonist ivuxolimab. The sequence was obtained from an adult with an advanced solid tumor such as melanoma, head and neck, liver or kidney cancer.

Here the CDR3 is given as CASLRAGAGDEQYF. The sequenced DNA: TGTGCCAGCCTCCGAGCCGGGGCAGGGGACGAGCAGTACTTC. This receptor chain uses TRBV11-2 and TRBJ2-7; the best D guess is TRBD1, with 6 bases matching. Between the V and J ends, shortened by 8 bases and 5 bases respectively, the junction contains 19 bases. According to the germline V gene, CDR1 reads SGHAT and CDR2 reads FQNNGV. The CDR3 has 14 amino acids, counting the end cysteine and phenylalanine. Solely the CDR3 DNA is kept, with 42 bases framed from the first base.